This TCR beta chain stems from a study of blood T cell repertoires in COVID-19. The wider study: Samples came from the United States, Italy and Spain, spanning acute and convalescent COVID-19. T cells, B-cell-depleted T cells, or PBMCs provided the cDNA or gDNA that served as material.

In its sample, this clone was seen a few times. In the authors' methods: Researchers report that nucleated cell counts were estimated from reference gene primer amplification. Libraries were prepared by immunoSEQ multiplex PCR; TCRdb keeps only in-frame clonotypes and omits some of them. Clone size and the V and J calls come from that table; the DNA yielded D and trimming. The profile shows 120,000 to 150,000 clones, around 84% of them singletons. The V and J ends lost 6 bases and 10 bases, in that order; junction bases with no gene match: 15. Germline CDR1 and CDR2: MDHEN and SYDVKM. The CDR3 is made up of 16 amino acids.

The chain joins TRBV28 to TRBJ1-6, with TRBD1 matching 7 bases. Sequencing was done on a sample of peripheral blood. The receptor was derived from a human donor in a cohort sampled during active COVID-19. The CDR3 sequence is CASSPRRQGVGSPLHF. The CDR3 nucleotides are TGTGCCAGCAGCCCCAGAAGACAGGGCGTGGGGTCACCCCTCCACTTT.